This TCR beta chain was recorded in a study of human T cells and chemical hapten exposure. Time point reported: patch test 3, about 24 weeks after DPC sensitization. Treatment described: therapeutic diphenylcyclopropenone sensitization with weekly scalp DPC. Extraction of total RNA was performed on unfractionated whole blood. Each CDR3 protein is one row after TCRdb ran MiXCR on the RACE reads. The sample carries 62,000 or so distinct CDR3 sequences, approximately 11% recorded once. This clonotype has at least ten counts. The germline V gene has CDR1 LNHDA and CDR2 SQIVND (reference sequence). The CDR3 length is 14 residues. V was clipped by 5 bases and J by 10 bases, with 18 bases between them.

Sequencing was performed on whole blood, taken in connection with sensitization to the hapten diphenylcyclopropenone (DPC). This sequence originates from a woman aged 30 to 39 with alopecia areata. Some clones in this sample may be carry-over from other donors' samples. The chain has TRBV19 and TRBJ2-1, with a possible D match to TRBD1 (6 bases). CDR3 residues: CASSDRRGRGEQFF. CDR3 nucleotides: TGTGCCAGTAGTGACAGGCGCGGAAGGGGAGAGCAGTTCTTC. The full variable domain, completed using reference TRBV19 and TRBJ2-1, is DGGITQSPKYLFRKEGQNVTLSCEQNLNHDAMYWYRQDPGQGLRLIYYSQIVNDFQKGDIAEGYSVSREKKESFPLTVTSAQKNPTAFYLCASSDRRGRGEQFFGPGTRLTVL.